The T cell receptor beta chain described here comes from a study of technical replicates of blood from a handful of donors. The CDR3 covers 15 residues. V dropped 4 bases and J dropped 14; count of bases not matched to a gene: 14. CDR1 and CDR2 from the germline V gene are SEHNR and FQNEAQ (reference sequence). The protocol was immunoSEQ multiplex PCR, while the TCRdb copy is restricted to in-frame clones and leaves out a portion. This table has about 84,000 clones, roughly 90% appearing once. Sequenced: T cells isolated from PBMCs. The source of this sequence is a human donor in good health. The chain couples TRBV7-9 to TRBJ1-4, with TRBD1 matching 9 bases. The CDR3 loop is CASSYQLPGQGALFF. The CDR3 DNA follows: TGTGCCAGCAGCTACCAATTGCCGGGACAGGGAGCGCTGTTTTTT.